This TCR beta chain was observed in a study of blood T cell repertoires in COVID-19. Sequencing used immunoSEQ multiplex PCR; TCRdb keeps in-frame clones, though not all of them. The data show around 170,000 clones, over 80% seen once. Germline V gene lookup returns CDR1 MNHNY and CDR2 SVGAGI (reference sequence). This CDR3 has 15 residues. Trimming took 6 bases from V and 3 from J; bases not matched to a gene: 7. The V and J genes are TRBV6-6 and TRBJ2-7, with 11 bases aligning to TRBD2. The source is an older man who had recovered from COVID-19. Sequencing was done on a sample of peripheral blood. The CDR3 coding sequence is TGTGCCAGCAGCCCGGGACTAGCGGTTCTCTACGAGCAGTACTTC. Translated: CASSPGLAVLYEQYF.